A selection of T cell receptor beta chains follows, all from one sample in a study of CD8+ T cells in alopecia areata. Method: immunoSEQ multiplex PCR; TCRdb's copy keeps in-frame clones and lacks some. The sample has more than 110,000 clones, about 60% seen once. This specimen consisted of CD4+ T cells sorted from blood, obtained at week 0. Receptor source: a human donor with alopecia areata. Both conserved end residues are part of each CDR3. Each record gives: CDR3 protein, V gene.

cdr3_aa: CASSPSSSYNSPLHF
v_call: TRBV6-5

cdr3_aa: CASSFGEGSEAFF
v_call: TRBV5-1

cdr3_aa: CASTQNGANVLTF
v_call: TRBV5-4

cdr3_aa: CSAARGNYGYTF
v_call: TRBV29-1

cdr3_aa: CASSQALRVGGYTF
v_call: TRBV4-2

cdr3_aa: CASSGQGTTGELFF
v_call: TRBV9

cdr3_aa: CAWSVTLSTEQYF
v_call: TRBV30

cdr3_aa: CASSSGGVNTEAFF
v_call: TRBV9

cdr3_aa: CAWSVQGHEQFF
v_call: TRBV30

cdr3_aa: CSVSPAGGDTEAFF
v_call: TRBV29-1